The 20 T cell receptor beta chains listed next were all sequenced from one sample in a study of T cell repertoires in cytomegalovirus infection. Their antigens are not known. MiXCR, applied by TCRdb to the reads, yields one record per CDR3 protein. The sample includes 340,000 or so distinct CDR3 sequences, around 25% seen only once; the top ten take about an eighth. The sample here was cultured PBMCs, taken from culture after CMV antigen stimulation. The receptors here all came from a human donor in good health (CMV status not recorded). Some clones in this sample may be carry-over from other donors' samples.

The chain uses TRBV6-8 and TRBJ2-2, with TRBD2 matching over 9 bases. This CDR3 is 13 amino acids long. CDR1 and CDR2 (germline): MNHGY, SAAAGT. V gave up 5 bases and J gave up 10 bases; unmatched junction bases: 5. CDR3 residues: CASSTAGGLELFF. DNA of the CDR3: TGTGCCAGCAGTACAGCGGGAGGATTGGAGCTGTTTTTT.

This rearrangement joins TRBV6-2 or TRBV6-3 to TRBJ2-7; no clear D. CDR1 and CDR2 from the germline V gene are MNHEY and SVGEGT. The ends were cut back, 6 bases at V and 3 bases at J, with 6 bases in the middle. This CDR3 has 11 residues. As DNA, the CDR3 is TGTGCCAGCAGGAAGTTCTACGAGCAGTACGTC. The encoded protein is CASRKFYEQYV.

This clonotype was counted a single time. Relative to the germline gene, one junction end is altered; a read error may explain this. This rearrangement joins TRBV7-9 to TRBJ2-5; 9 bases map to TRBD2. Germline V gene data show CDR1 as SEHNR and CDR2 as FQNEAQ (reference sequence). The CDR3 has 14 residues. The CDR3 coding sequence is TGTGCTAGCAGCTCCATAGCGGGAGTAGAGACCCAGTACTTC. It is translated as CASSSIAGVETQYF.

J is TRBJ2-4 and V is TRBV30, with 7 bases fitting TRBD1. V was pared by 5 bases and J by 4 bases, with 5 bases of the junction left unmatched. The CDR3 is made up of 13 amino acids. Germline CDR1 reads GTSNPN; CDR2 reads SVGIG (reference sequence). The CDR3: CAWSQGDKNIQYF. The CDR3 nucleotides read TGTGCCTGGTCGCAGGGGGATAAAAACATTCAGTACTTC.

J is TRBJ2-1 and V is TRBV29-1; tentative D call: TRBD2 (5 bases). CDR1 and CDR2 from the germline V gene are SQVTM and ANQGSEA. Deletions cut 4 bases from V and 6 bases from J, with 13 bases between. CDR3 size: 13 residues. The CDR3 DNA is TGCAGCGTTGCCCAGCGGTGGGGCAATGAGCAGTTCTTC. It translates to CSVAQRWGNEQFF.

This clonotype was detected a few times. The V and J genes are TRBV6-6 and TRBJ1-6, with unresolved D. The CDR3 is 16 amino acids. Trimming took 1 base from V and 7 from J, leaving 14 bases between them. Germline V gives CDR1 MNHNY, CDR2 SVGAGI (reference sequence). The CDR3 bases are TGTGCCAGCAGTTACTTGGGCGGGAGGACGAATTCACCCCTCCACTTT. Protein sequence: CASSYLGGRTNSPLHF.

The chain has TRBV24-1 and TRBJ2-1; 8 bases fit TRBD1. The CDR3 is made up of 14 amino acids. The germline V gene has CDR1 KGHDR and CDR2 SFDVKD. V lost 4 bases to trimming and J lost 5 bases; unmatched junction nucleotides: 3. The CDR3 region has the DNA TGTGCCACCAGTGACCCACAGGGGGACAATGAGCAGTTCTTC. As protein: CATSDPQGDNEQFF.

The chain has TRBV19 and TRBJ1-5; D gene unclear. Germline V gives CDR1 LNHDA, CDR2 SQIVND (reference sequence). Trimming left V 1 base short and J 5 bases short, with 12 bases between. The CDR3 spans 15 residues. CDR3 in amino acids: CASSIGNRQDQPQHF. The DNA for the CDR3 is TGTGCCAGTAGTATAGGTAACCGGCAGGATCAGCCCCAGCATTTT. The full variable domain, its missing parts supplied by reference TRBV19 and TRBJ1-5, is DGGITQSPKYLFRKEGQNVTLSCEQNLNHDAMYWYRQDPGQGLRLIYYSQIVNDFQKGDIAEGYSVSREKKESFPLTVTSAQKNPTAFYLCASSIGNRQDQPQHFGDGTRLSIL.

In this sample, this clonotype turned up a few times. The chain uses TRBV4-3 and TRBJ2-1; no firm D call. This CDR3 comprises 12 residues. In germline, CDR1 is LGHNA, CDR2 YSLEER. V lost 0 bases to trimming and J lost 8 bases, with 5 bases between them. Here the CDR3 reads CASSQDFDEQFF. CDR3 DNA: TGCGCCAGCAGCCAAGATTTCGATGAGCAGTTCTTC.

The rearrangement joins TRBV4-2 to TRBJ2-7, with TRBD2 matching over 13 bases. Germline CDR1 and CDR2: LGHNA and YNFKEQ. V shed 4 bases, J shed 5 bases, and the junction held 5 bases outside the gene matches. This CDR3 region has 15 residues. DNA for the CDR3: TGTGCCAGCAGCCCGACTAGCGGGAGGTCCCACGAGCAGTACTTC. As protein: CASSPTSGRSHEQYF.

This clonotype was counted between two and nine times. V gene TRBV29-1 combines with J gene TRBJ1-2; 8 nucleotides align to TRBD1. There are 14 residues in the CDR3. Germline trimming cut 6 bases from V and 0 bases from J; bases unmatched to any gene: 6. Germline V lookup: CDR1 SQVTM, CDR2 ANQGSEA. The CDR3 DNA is TGCAGCGTCCATACAGGGGGTTCTAACTATGGCTACACCTTC. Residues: CSVHTGGSNYGYTF.

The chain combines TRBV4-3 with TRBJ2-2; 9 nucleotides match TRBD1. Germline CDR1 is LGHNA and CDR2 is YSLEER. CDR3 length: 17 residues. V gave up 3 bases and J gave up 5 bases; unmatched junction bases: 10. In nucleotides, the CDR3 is TGCGCCAGCAGCCAGAGGGGGGGACAGGGAAGAACCGGGGAGCTGTTTTTT. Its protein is CASSQRGGQGRTGELFF.

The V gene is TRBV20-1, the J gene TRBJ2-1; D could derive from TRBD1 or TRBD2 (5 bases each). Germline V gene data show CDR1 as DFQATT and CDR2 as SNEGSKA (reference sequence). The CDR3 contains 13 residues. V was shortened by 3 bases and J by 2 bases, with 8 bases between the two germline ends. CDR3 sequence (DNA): TGCAGTGCTAGCGGGGCGACCTACAATGAGCAGTTCTTC. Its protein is CSASGATYNEQFF.

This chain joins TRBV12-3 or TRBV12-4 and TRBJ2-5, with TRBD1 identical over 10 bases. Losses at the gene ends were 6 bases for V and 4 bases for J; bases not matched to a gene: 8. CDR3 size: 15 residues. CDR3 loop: CASRLTGGYGETQYF. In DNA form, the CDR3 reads TGTGCCAGCAGGCTGACAGGGGGCTACGGAGAGACCCAGTACTTC.

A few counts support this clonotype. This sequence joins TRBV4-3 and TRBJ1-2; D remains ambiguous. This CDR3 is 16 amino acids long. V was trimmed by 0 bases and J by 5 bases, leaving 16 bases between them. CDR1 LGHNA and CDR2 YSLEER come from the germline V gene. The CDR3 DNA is TGCGCCAGCAGCCAAGAGGAACGCATGGGAGGGTATGGCTACACCTTC. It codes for CASSQEERMGGYGYTF.

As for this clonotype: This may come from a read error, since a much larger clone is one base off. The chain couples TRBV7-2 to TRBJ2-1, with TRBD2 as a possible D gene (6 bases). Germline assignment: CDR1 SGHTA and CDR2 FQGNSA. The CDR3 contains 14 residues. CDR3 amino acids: CVSLSGVAYNEQFF. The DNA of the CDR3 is TGTGTCAGTCTCTCGGGAGTTGCCTACAATGAGCAGTTCTTC.

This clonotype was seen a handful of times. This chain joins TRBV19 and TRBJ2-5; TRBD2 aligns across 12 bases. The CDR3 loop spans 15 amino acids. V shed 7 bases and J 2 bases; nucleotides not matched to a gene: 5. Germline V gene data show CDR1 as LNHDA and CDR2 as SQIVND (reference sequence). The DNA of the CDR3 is TGTGCCAGTATGAGGACTAGCGGGAAGCAAGAGACCCAGTACTTC. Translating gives CASMRTSGKQETQYF. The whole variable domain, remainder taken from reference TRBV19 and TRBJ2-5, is DGGITQSPKYLFRKEGQNVTLSCEQNLNHDAMYWYRQDPGQGLRLIYYSQIVNDFQKGDIAEGYSVSREKKESFPLTVTSAQKNPTAFYLCASMRTSGKQETQYFGPGTRLLVL.

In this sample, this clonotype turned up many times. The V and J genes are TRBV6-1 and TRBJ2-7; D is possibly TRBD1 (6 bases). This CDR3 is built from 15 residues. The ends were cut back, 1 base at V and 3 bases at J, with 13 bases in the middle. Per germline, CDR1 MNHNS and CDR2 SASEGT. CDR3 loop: CASSEGDIFYYEQYV. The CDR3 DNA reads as TGTGCCAGCAGTGAAGGGGACATTTTCTACTACGAGCAGTACGTC.

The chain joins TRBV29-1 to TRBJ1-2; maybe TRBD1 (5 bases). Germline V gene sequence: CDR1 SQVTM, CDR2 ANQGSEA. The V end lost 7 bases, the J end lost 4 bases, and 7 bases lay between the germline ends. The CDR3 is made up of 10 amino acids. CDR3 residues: CSAGGYGYTF. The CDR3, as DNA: TGCAGCGCCGGGGGCTATGGCTACACCTTC.

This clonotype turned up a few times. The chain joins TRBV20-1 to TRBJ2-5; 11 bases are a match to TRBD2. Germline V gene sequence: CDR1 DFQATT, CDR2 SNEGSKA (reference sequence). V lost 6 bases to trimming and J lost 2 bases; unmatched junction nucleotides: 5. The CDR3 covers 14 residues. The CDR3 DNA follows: TGCAGTGCCTTAAGACTAGCGGGACAAGAGACCCAGTACTTC. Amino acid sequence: CSALRLAGQETQYF.